Following are 14 T cell receptor beta chains from one sample sequenced in a study of cytomegalovirus exposure and HLA in healthy donors. Using immunoSEQ multiplex PCR, the repertoire was profiled, and TCRdb retains in-frame clones only, with some absent. The table lists 75,000 to 95,000 clones, 96% of them singletons. The sample consisted of PBMCs. The receptor source for this set is a man aged 18 to 29 in good health and CMV-seronegative.

The chain uses TRBV5-1 and TRBJ2-7, with D unresolved. V lost 0 bases and J 1 base, leaving 11 bases between the germline ends. Germline lookup yields CDR1 SGHRS and CDR2 YFSETQ. The CDR3 extends over 15 amino acids. The CDR3 protein is CASSLDAATSYEQYF. DNA for the CDR3: TGCGCCAGCAGCTTGGATGCGGCTACGTCCTACGAGCAGTACTTC.

The chain uses TRBV7-9 and TRBJ2-7, with 7 bases that match TRBD1. The germline V gene encodes CDR1 SEHNR and CDR2 FQNEAQ (reference sequence). The trim removed 5 bases at V and 3 bases at J, leaving 7 bases unmatched. CDR3 length equals 14 residues. The DNA for the CDR3 is TGTGCCAGCAGCCTAGGGGACAGACACTACGAGCAGTACTTC. Residues: CASSLGDRHYEQYF.

This clone appeared once. The V call is TRBV27, the J call TRBJ2-5; 9 bases map to TRBD2. V lost 4 bases to trimming and J lost 2 bases; unmatched junction nucleotides: 8. This CDR3 contains 16 residues. Germline CDR1 and CDR2: MNHEY and SMNVEV (reference sequence). The CDR3 DNA sequence: TGTGCCAGCAGTTACTTTGCGGGAGGGCTTCAAGAGACCCAGTACTTC. This translates into CASSYFAGGLQETQYF.

This sequence joins TRBV27 and TRBJ2-2; D unclear. Trimming removed 2 bases at V and 4 bases at J, with 14 bases between. CDR3 length: 16 residues. Per germline, CDR1 MNHEY and CDR2 SMNVEV (reference sequence). CDR3 in DNA: TGTGCCAGCAGTTTACCCGACTCAACGGCCACCGGGGAGCTGTTTTTT. This encodes CASSLPDSTATGELFF.

The chain couples TRBV6-5 to TRBJ1-1; the match to TRBD1 covers 8 bases. CDR3 length equals 11 residues. The germline gives CDR1 MNHEY, CDR2 SVGAGI. CDR3 in amino acids: CGTGMNTEAFF. DNA for the CDR3: TGTGGGACAGGGATGAACACTGAAGCTTTCTTT.

The gene calls are TRBV12-5 and TRBJ2-7; 7 bases align to TRBD1. V lost 5 bases to trimming and J lost 3 bases; unmatched junction nucleotides: 4. CDR1 and CDR2 (germline): LGHNT, FRNRAP. This CDR3 contains 13 residues. In DNA form, the CDR3 reads TGTGCTAGTGGTGCTTCAGGGGGCTACGAGCAGTACGTC. It encodes CASGASGGYEQYV.

The chain employs TRBV7-8 and TRBJ2-1; no firm D call. This CDR3 is built from 13 residues. V dropped 1 base and J dropped 6 bases, with 7 bases sitting between them. Germline values: CDR1 SGHVS, CDR2 FQNEAQ. This chain's CDR3 is CASSLDNTNEQFF. For the CDR3, the DNA is TGTGCCAGCAGCTTAGATAACACCAATGAGCAGTTCTTC.

The chain has TRBV10-2 and TRBJ2-3; 8 nucleotides agree with TRBD2. Germline CDR1 and CDR2: WSHSY and SAAADI. J was trimmed by 4 bases and V by 6 bases; bases with no gene match: 12. The CDR3 length is 16 residues. The CDR3 nucleotides read TGCGCCAGCAGGGCCTCCGTCGGGAGGGCCCCAGATACGCAGTATTTT. The encoded protein is CASRASVGRAPDTQYF.

CDR3: CASSVGVQETQYF. The CDR3 nucleotides read TGTGCCAGCAGCGTAGGAGTGCAAGAGACCCAGTACTTC. This chain connects TRBV9 to TRBJ2-5; D is unclear. The V and J ends lost 0 bases and 2 bases respectively, with 5 bases between them. Germline loops: CDR1 SGDLS, CDR2 YYNGEE. This CDR3 spans 13 amino acids.

J is TRBJ1-2 and V is TRBV9; TRBD1 agrees at 7 bases. Per germline, CDR1 SGDLS and CDR2 YYNGEE. The CDR3 is made up of 14 amino acids. V was clipped by 3 bases and J by 5 bases; unmatched bases: 7. The DNA of the CDR3 is TGTGCCAGCAGCGCACAGGGGAACGCGTATGGCTACACCTTC. It codes for CASSAQGNAYGYTF. The whole variable domain, remainder taken from reference TRBV9 and TRBJ1-2, is DSGVTQTPKHLITATGQRVTLRCSPRSGDLSVYWYQQSLDQGLQFLIQYYNGEERAKGNILERFSAQQFPDLHSELNLSSLELGDSALYFCASSAQGNAYGYTFGSGTRLTVV.

The chain links TRBV6-6 to TRBJ2-3; TRBD2 matches 10 bases. In germline, CDR1 is MNHNY, CDR2 SVGAGI (reference sequence). This CDR3 has 14 amino acids. Trimming at V came to 9 bases and at J to 3 bases, leaving 6 bases not matched to a gene. The CDR3 here is CASSPGLATDTQYF. CDR3 bases: TGTGCCAGTTCACCGGGACTAGCGACAGATACGCAGTATTTT.

J is TRBJ2-3 and V is TRBV4-3; unclear D gene. Trimming removed 0 bases at V and 6 bases at J, with 7 bases between. CDR3 size: 13 residues. Germline CDR1 is LGHNA and CDR2 is YSLEER. CDR3 sequence (DNA): TGCGCCAGCAGCCAAGAGAGGTCCGATACGCAGTATTTT. Its protein product is CASSQERSDTQYF.

This rearrangement joins TRBV5-4 to TRBJ1-4; D is possibly TRBD1 (5 bases). Trimming took off 2 bases at V and 3 bases at J, with 8 bases between the two ends. CDR1 and CDR2 (germline): SGHNT, YYREEE (reference sequence). The CDR3 has 14 amino acids. The CDR3 is CASSLDRSNEKLFF. CDR3 coding DNA: TGTGCCAGCAGCTTAGACAGATCTAATGAAAAACTGTTTTTT.

The chain combines TRBV7-9 with TRBJ2-5, with D tentatively TRBD1 (5 bases). V lost 0 bases and J lost 1, with 9 bases in between. This CDR3 has 15 residues. CDR1 and CDR2 from the germline V gene are SEHNR and FQNEAQ (reference sequence). The CDR3 region is CASSLALTAQETQYF. In DNA form, the CDR3 reads TGTGCCAGCAGCTTAGCCTTGACAGCCCAAGAGACCCAGTACTTC.